The clone carrying this T cell receptor beta chain was counted between two and nine times. This cohort consisted of healthy bone marrow donors. Despite likely unrecorded immune exposures, the donors were nominally healthy at the time of sampling. The data were obtained in a study of cytomegalovirus exposure and HLA in healthy donors. Study-wide context: Out of about 179 million T cells, an earlier analysis found 117 million unique TCR beta sequences in total.

The CDR3 loop spans 14 amino acids. Germline CDR1 MNHNS, CDR2 SASEGT. V gave up 7 bases and J gave up 9 bases; unmatched junction bases: 11. PCR involved 60 Vbeta and 13 Jbeta primers. Sequencing was performed with immunoSEQ multiplex PCR; in TCRdb, only in-frame clones are kept and a portion is missing. The sample contains some 130,000 clones, 70% to 75% of which appear only once. This chain uses TRBV6-1 with TRBJ2-5; 10 bases agree with TRBD1. The clonotype originates from a male donor in good health and CMV-seronegative. The sample taken for sequencing was PBMCs. For the CDR3, the DNA is TGTGCCAGCAAACCCGGACAGGGGGGGAGTCCCCAGTACTTC. Its protein product is CASKPGQGGSPQYF.